These 31 T cell receptor beta chains share one sample of origin, sequenced in a study of T cell responses to AZD1222 COVID-19 vaccine (dated by TCRdb to about 2021). Library construction relied on the immunoSEQ multiplex PCR assay. TCRdb took over this immuneACCESS table, retaining in-frame rearrangements with V and J assigned. Such tables are incomplete; in checked studies, under half of the missing clones stem from an unresolved V gene, and the remainder is unexplained. Here the sample has about 130,000 clones; 87% occur a single time. The ten largest clonotypes hold about 10% of the sample. In light of the paper, this sample's time point label describes: baseline before first vaccination. This specimen was peripheral blood, taken on day 0 of AZD1222 vaccination. The receptors shown here come from an adult in good health.

This chain connects TRBV28 to TRBJ2-3; weak D call: TRBD1 (6 bases). Trimming cost V 6 bases and J 2 bases, with 15 bases left between them. The CDR3 is made up of 15 amino acids. CDR1 is MDHEN, CDR2 SYDVKM, per germline. For the CDR3, the DNA is TGTGCCAGCAGCCAAACCGGGACAACCACAGATACGCAGTATTTT. It encodes CASSQTGTTTDTQYF.

This chain links TRBV4-3 with TRBJ1-4, with D hard to call. V was cut by 0 bases and J by 8 bases, with 19 bases left in between. The CDR3 contains 17 residues. Per the germline V gene, CDR1 is LGHNA and CDR2 is YSLEER. The CDR3 region has the DNA TGCGCCAGCAGCCAAGATCTCACAGCCCTAGAGGACGAAAAACTGTTTTTT. It translates to CASSQDLTALEDEKLFF.

This clone has only a few counts. Germline is not matched at one junction end, which may reflect a read error. This chain links TRBV6-5 with TRBJ1-5; D gene ambiguous. Germline V gene data show CDR1 as MNHEY and CDR2 as SVGAGI. This CDR3 has 11 amino acids. The CDR3 DNA reads as TGTGCCAGCAGCCGCGTGGGCCCCCGGCATTTT. The encoded protein is CASSRVGPRHF.

The V call is TRBV27, the J call TRBJ1-2, with D maybe TRBD1 (5 bases). V dropped 2 bases and J dropped 8 bases, with 12 bases sitting between them. The CDR3 has 13 amino acids. Germline loops: CDR1 MNHEY, CDR2 SMNVEV (reference sequence). CDR3 nucleotides: TGTGCCAGCAGTTTACTGGGGGGTACGGGCTACACCTTC. This sequence encodes CASSLLGGTGYTF.

The chain employs TRBV3-1 (or the pseudogene TRBV3-2) and TRBJ2-5, with D perhaps TRBD2 (6 bases). The CDR3 has 16 residues. Germline values: CDR1 LGHDT, CDR2 YNNKEL (reference sequence). The V gene lost 4 bases and the J gene lost 5 bases, with 20 bases spanning the gap. CDR3 amino acids: CASSRGDAGGGETQYF. CDR3 nucleotide sequence: TGTGCCAGCAGCCGGGGGGACGCCGGGGGTGGGGAGACCCAGTACTTC.

V is TRBV15 and J is TRBJ2-2; D call uncertain. Trimming pared 8 bases from V and 3 bases from J, leaving 7 bases between. Germline V lookup: CDR1 LNHNV, CDR2 YYDKDF (reference sequence). The CDR3 covers 12 residues. CDR3 loop: CATWSYTGELFF. The DNA for the CDR3 is TGTGCCACCTGGAGTTACACCGGGGAGCTGTTTTTT.

The chain uses TRBV6-5 and TRBJ1-2, with TRBD1 identical over 10 bases. CDR1 MNHEY and CDR2 SVGAGI come from the germline V gene. The trim removed 6 bases at V and 6 bases at J, leaving 7 bases unmatched. This CDR3 is built from 14 residues. The CDR3 DNA is TGTGCCAGCAGACGACAGGGGGCAAACGATGGCTACACCTTC. This encodes CASRRQGANDGYTF.

The chain recombines TRBV6-1 with TRBJ2-7, with TRBD2 as a possible D gene (5 bases). Trimming shortened V by 0 bases and J by 6 bases, and 9 bases separated the two germline ends. CDR1 and CDR2 from the germline V gene are MNHNS and SASEGT. The CDR3 is made up of 13 amino acids. CDR3 bases: TGTGCCAGCAGTGAAGCGGGGAGACGCGAGCAGTACTTC. Translation: CASSEAGRREQYF.

Of note for this clone: One junction end does not reproduce the germline sequence, and a read error may be involved. The chain recombines TRBV7-8 with TRBJ1-2, with D possibly being TRBD1 (5 bases). Germline V gives CDR1 SGHVS, CDR2 FQNEAQ. The CDR3 loop spans 13 amino acids. The CDR3 reads CVSSLPGNYGYTF. The DNA of the CDR3 is TGTGTCAGCAGCTTACCAGGGAACTATGGCTACACCTTC. Full variable domain (rest looked up from reference TRBV7-8 and TRBJ1-2): GAGVSQSPRYKVAKRGQDVALRCDPISGHVSLFWYQQALGQGPEFLTYFQNEAQLDKSGLPSDRFFAERPEGSVSTLKIQRTQQEDSAVYLCVSSLPGNYGYTFGSGTRLTVV.

The chain is built from TRBV5-1 and TRBJ2-7; 7 bases match TRBD1. The germline V gene has CDR1 SGHRS and CDR2 YFSETQ. J lost 4 bases, V lost 3 bases, and 7 bases had no gene match. CDR3 length: 14 amino acids. CDR3 sequence: CASSSGTDLYEQYF. The CDR3 DNA sequence: TGCGCCAGCAGCTCCGGGACAGATTTATACGAGCAGTACTTC.

The V gene is TRBV18, the J gene TRBJ2-2; TRBD1 matches at 8 bases. The germline V gene encodes CDR1 KGHSH and CDR2 LQKENI. This CDR3 spans 14 amino acids. The J segment lost 4 bases and the V segment lost 6 bases, leaving 4 bases of the junction unmatched. DNA of the CDR3: TGTGCCAGCTCTGGACAGGGTATCACCGGGGAGCTGTTTTTT. Protein product: CASSGQGITGELFF.

The chain carries TRBV25-1 and TRBJ1-4; 8 positions agree with TRBD1. V trimming: 7 bases; J trimming: 5 bases; junction bases outside the gene matches: 6. Germline CDR1 is MGHDK and CDR2 is SYGVNS. The CDR3 is 14 amino acids. Here the CDR3 reads CASKTRTGNEKLFF. The CDR3 DNA reads TGTGCCAGCAAGACTCGGACAGGGAATGAAAAACTGTTTTTT.

The V call is TRBV5-5, the J call TRBJ1-4; unclear D gene. Germline lookup yields CDR1 SGHKS and CDR2 YYEKEE (reference sequence). The CDR3 sequence is 14 residues long. V was clipped by 4 bases and J by 1 base, with 8 bases between them. The CDR3: CASSPEGTNEKLFF. DNA for the CDR3: TGTGCCAGCAGCCCTGAAGGAACTAATGAAAAACTGTTTTTT.

This rearrangement joins TRBV5-1 to TRBJ2-3, with 11 bases lining up with TRBD2. The CDR3 is made up of 17 amino acids. Germline CDR1 SGHRS, CDR2 YFSETQ. Trimming at V came to 4 bases and at J to 2 bases, leaving 9 bases not matched to a gene. CDR3 DNA sequence: TGCGCCAGCAGCCTGGTTCTAGCGGGGGGTACCACAGATACGCAGTATTTT. As protein: CASSLVLAGGTTDTQYF.

This clone showed up just a few times. This rearrangement joins TRBV28 to TRBJ2-7, with D hard to call. The V end lost 3 bases, the J end lost 2 bases, and 11 bases lay between the germline ends. Germline V gene sequence: CDR1 MDHEN, CDR2 SYDVKM. This CDR3 spans 14 amino acids. CDR3 amino acids: CASSLARPPYEQYF. In DNA form, the CDR3 reads TGTGCCAGCAGTTTGGCCCGTCCGCCCTACGAGCAGTACTTC.

CDR3 bases: TGTGCCAGTAGGAGGGAACGACAGGGGTGGGCAAGTGGCTACACCTTC. It encodes CASRRERQGWASGYTF. This sequence joins TRBV19 and TRBJ1-2, with 8 positions matching TRBD1. Germline V gene sequence: CDR1 LNHDA, CDR2 SQIVND (reference sequence). The CDR3 length is 16 residues. V shed 6 bases, J shed 7 bases, and the junction held 16 bases outside the gene matches.

The rearrangement links TRBV7-9 to TRBJ1-3, with D possibly being TRBD1 (5 bases). The ends were cut back, 5 bases at V and 0 bases at J, with 14 bases in the middle. Germline assignment: CDR1 SEHNR and CDR2 FQNEAQ (reference sequence). The CDR3 extends over 16 amino acids. CDR3 DNA: TGTGCCAGCAGCATAATCAGGGCGAACTCTGGAAACACCATATATTTT. It encodes CASSIIRANSGNTIYF.

This chain uses TRBV7-2 with TRBJ2-1; D unclear. CDR3 length equals 13 residues. In germline, CDR1 is SGHTA, CDR2 FQGNSA. The ends were cut back, 2 bases at V and 4 bases at J, with 6 bases in the middle. CDR3 residues: CASSLQEYNEQFF. For the CDR3, the DNA is TGTGCCAGCAGCTTACAGGAGTACAATGAGCAGTTCTTC.

In this sample, this clone turned up a few times. CDR3 residues: CASSQGLAGGPLGIRDEQYF. CDR3 nucleotides: TGTGCCAGCAGTCAGGGACTAGCGGGAGGACCCCTCGGGATCCGGGACGAGCAGTACTTC. The rearrangement uses TRBV14 and TRBJ2-7; 15 bases align to TRBD2. Germline trimming cut 6 bases from V and 5 bases from J; bases unmatched to any gene: 20. This CDR3 is 20 amino acids long. Per the germline V gene, CDR1 is SGHDN and CDR2 is FVKESK.

This clone came up once. This chain uses TRBV19 with TRBJ2-7; 8 nucleotides agree with TRBD1. V was pared by 4 bases and J by 7 bases, with 9 bases of the junction left unmatched. CDR1 is LNHDA, CDR2 SQIVND, per germline (reference sequence). The CDR3 spans 14 residues. The CDR3 region has the DNA TGTGCCAGTAGTACCCAGGGGGCTAATGGAGAGCAGTACTTC. Translated: CASSTQGANGEQYF.

A word on this clone: The same CDR3 also results from other DNA sequences found in this sample. The J gene is TRBJ2-7, the V gene TRBV30, with no clear D. Trimming left V 0 bases short and J 4 bases short, with 7 bases between. The CDR3 runs 12 residues. Germline V gives CDR1 GTSNPN, CDR2 SVGIG (reference sequence). The CDR3 DNA sequence: TGTGCCTGGAGTGTAGGTCCGTACGAGCAGTACTTC. Protein: CAWSVGPYEQYF.

Of note for this clone: The same CDR3 also results from other DNA sequences found in this sample. The chain carries TRBV19 and TRBJ2-1; possible D gene TRBD1, 5 bases. V lost 3 bases to trimming and J lost 2 bases, with 11 bases between them. This CDR3 is 15 amino acids long. Per the germline V gene, CDR1 is LNHDA and CDR2 is SQIVND (reference sequence). CDR3 nucleotide sequence: TGTGCCAGTAGTATCTCAGGGTCGGCCTACAATGAGCAGTTCTTC. Protein product: CASSISGSAYNEQFF.

The chain has TRBV18 and TRBJ1-1, with a weak D call TRBD1 (5 bases). Trimming removed 2 bases from V and 0 bases from J, with 13 bases in between. The CDR3 is 16 residues long. Germline V gene data show CDR1 as KGHSH and CDR2 as LQKENI. CDR3 DNA sequence: TGTGCCAGCTCACCATGGACATCTAATATGAACACTGAAGCTTTCTTT. Encoded protein: CASSPWTSNMNTEAFF.

This rearrangement joins TRBV9 to TRBJ1-1; D is unresolved. CDR3 length: 15 residues. Trimming shortened V by 4 bases and J by 2 bases, and 15 bases separated the two germline ends. Per germline, CDR1 SGDLS and CDR2 YYNGEE. CDR3 coding DNA: TGTGCCAGCAGCCCCCACGAGAGGCTAAACACTGAAGCTTTCTTT. It encodes CASSPHERLNTEAFF.

The chain combines TRBV7-8 with TRBJ2-7; no clear D. Looked up from germline, CDR1 is SGHVS and CDR2 is FQNEAQ. Deletions cut 5 bases from V and 1 base from J, with 9 bases between. The CDR3 consists of 13 residues. In DNA form, the CDR3 reads TGTGCCAGCAGCCCCCGGGTATCCTACGAGCAGTACTTC. The encoded protein is CASSPRVSYEQYF.

The rearrangement joins TRBV2 to TRBJ1-2, with 7 bases fitting TRBD1. The CDR3 is made up of 16 amino acids. V lost 5 bases and J lost 6; bases outside the gene matches: 15. CDR1 is SNHLY and CDR2 is FYNNEI in the germline V gene. CDR3 region: CASSITTRDRTDGYTF. CDR3 DNA: TGTGCCAGCAGTATTACTACCCGGGACAGAACTGATGGCTACACCTTC.

This clone has just one count. In DNA, the CDR3 is TGTGCCAGTAGTGGGTTTAAGGGCACTGAAGCTTTCTTT. Translation gives CASSGFKGTEAFF. The chain is built from TRBV19 and TRBJ1-1; unclear D gene. Trimming took 5 bases from V and 4 from J, leaving 11 bases between them. The CDR3 consists of 13 residues. CDR1 and CDR2 from the germline V gene are LNHDA and SQIVND (reference sequence).

V and J are TRBV5-6 and TRBJ1-2; a weak D match, TRBD1 (5 bases). The germline V gene has CDR1 SGHDT and CDR2 YYEEEE. This CDR3 spans 15 amino acids. Trimming took 0 bases from V and 1 from J, leaving 10 bases between them. The CDR3 DNA reads as TGTGCCAGCAGCTTGGTGGCAGGGAGTAACTATGGCTACACCTTC. It codes for CASSLVAGSNYGYTF. Combining the CDR3 with reference TRBV5-6 and TRBJ1-2 gives the whole variable domain DAGVTQSPTHLIKTRGQQVTLRCSPKSGHDTVSWYQQALGQGPQFIFQYYEEEERQRGNFPDRFSGHQFPNYSSELNVNALLLGDSALYLCASSLVAGSNYGYTFGSGTRLTVV.

The chain uses TRBV6-4 and TRBJ1-2; 7 nucleotides align to TRBD1. Germline V gene data show CDR1 as MRHNA and CDR2 as SNTAGT. The CDR3 consists of 13 residues. V lost 6 bases, J lost 5 bases, and 6 bases stayed unmatched. DNA for the CDR3: TGTGCCAGCAGCCGGACAGGACAATATGGCTACACCTTC. Amino acid sequence: CASSRTGQYGYTF.

J is TRBJ1-2 and V is TRBV10-2; D is unresolved. The CDR3 is 12 residues long. CDR1 WSHSY and CDR2 SAAADI come from the germline V gene. V dropped 2 bases and J dropped 8 bases, with 9 bases sitting between them. CDR3 residues: CASSESGGGYTF. As DNA, the CDR3 is TGCGCCAGCAGTGAGAGTGGAGGCGGCTACACCTTC.

The chain links TRBV18 to TRBJ1-1, with 7 positions matching TRBD1. Trimming removed 10 bases from V and 0 bases from J; junction bases left unmatched: 8. Germline assignment: CDR1 KGHSH and CDR2 LQKENI. This CDR3 is built from 14 residues. CDR3: CANPRDSLNTEAFF. In nucleotides, the CDR3 is TGTGCCAATCCCCGGGACAGCTTGAACACTGAAGCTTTCTTT.